The rows below give T cell receptor beta chains drawn from one sample of a study of cytomegalovirus exposure and HLA in healthy donors. Here immunoSEQ multiplex PCR was the method, and the copy in TCRdb shows in-frame clones only, minus some. The repertoire consists of 100,000 or so clones, with roughly 74% occurring once and the leading ten covering about 2.1%. The sample taken for sequencing was PBMCs. These receptors all stem from a middle-aged woman in good health and CMV-seronegative. Both conserved end residues are part of each CDR3. D genes are given only for firm matches. Size is omitted from some rows. Given values are once, few, many or a class for expanded clones.

CDR3aa: CASNDNSYEQYF
CDR3nt: TGTGCCAGCAACGACAACTCCTACGAGCAGTACTTC
abundance: NA
d_gene: NA
j_gene: TRBJ2-7
v_gene: TRBV5-6

CDR3aa: CASSFLPGGWRYEQSF
CDR3nt: TGTGCCAGCAGTTTCCTACCCGGAGGGTGGCGCTACGAGCAGTCCTTC
abundance: NA
d_gene: NA
j_gene: TRBJ2-7
v_gene: TRBV28

CDR3aa: CASSVGTGGTDTQYF
CDR3nt: TGTGCCAGCAGCGTCGGGACAGGGGGCACAGATACGCAGTATTTT
abundance: NA
d_gene: TRBD1
j_gene: TRBJ2-3
v_gene: TRBV9

CDR3aa: CASSIDHRDNSPLHF
CDR3nt: TGTGCCAGTAGTATAGACCACAGAGACAATTCCCCCCTCCACTTT
abundance: NA
d_gene: NA
j_gene: TRBJ1-6
v_gene: TRBV19

CDR3aa: CASSYSQANYGYTF
CDR3nt: TGTGCCAGCAGTTACTCACAGGCTAACTATGGCTACACCTTC
abundance: NA
d_gene: NA
j_gene: TRBJ1-2
v_gene: TRBV6-5

CDR3aa: CATSRYRGETQYF
CDR3nt: TGTGCCACCAGCAGATACAGGGGGGAGACCCAGTACTTC
abundance: NA
d_gene: TRBD1
j_gene: TRBJ2-5
v_gene: TRBV15

CDR3aa: CASSQEQGRDYGYTF
CDR3nt: TGTGCCAGCAGCCAAGAACAGGGGCGGGACTATGGCTACACCTTC
abundance: NA
d_gene: TRBD1
j_gene: TRBJ1-2
v_gene: TRBV4-2

CDR3aa: CASSLGPGEGTGELFF
CDR3nt: TGCGCCAGCAGCTTGGGGCCGGGAGAGGGGACCGGGGAGCTGTTTTTT
abundance: NA
d_gene: NA
j_gene: TRBJ2-2
v_gene: TRBV5-1

CDR3aa: CATSRDLGTPYEQYF
CDR3nt: TGTGCCACCAGCAGAGATCTGGGGACACCCTACGAGCAGTACTTC
abundance: NA
d_gene: NA
j_gene: TRBJ2-7
v_gene: TRBV15

CDR3aa: CGSGQDYNEQFF
CDR3nt: TGTGGAAGCGGTCAAGACTACAATGAGCAGTTCTTC
abundance: few
d_gene: NA
j_gene: TRBJ2-1
v_gene: TRBV21-1

CDR3aa: CASSFSGGWLNEQFF
CDR3nt: TGCGCCAGCAGCTTTAGCGGGGGCTGGCTTAATGAGCAGTTCTTC
abundance: few
d_gene: TRBD2
j_gene: TRBJ2-1
v_gene: TRBV5-1

CDR3aa: CASSQLPGLAYNEQFF
CDR3nt: TGCGCCAGCAGCCAGCTCCCGGGACTCGCCTACAATGAGCAGTTCTTC
abundance: once
d_gene: NA
j_gene: TRBJ2-1
v_gene: TRBV4-3

CDR3aa: CASSYSGGTEAFF
CDR3nt: TGTGCCAGCAGTTACTCGGGGGGGACTGAAGCTTTCTTT
abundance: NA
d_gene: NA
j_gene: TRBJ1-1
v_gene: TRBV6-6

CDR3aa: CASSLPHYQETQYF
CDR3nt: TGTGCCAGCAGTTTACCTCACTATCAAGAGACCCAGTACTTC
abundance: NA
d_gene: NA
j_gene: TRBJ2-5
v_gene: TRBV28

CDR3aa: CASSGTPGDSQSSTDTQYF
CDR3nt: TGCGCCAGCAGTGGGACACCTGGGGACTCACAATCGAGCACAGATACGCAGTATTTT
abundance: NA
d_gene: NA
j_gene: TRBJ2-3
v_gene: TRBV10-2

CDR3aa: CASSVGGGLAGNIQYF
CDR3nt: TGTGCCAGCAGCGTAGGAGGGGGACTAGCGGGAAACATTCAGTACTTC
abundance: few
d_gene: TRBD2
j_gene: TRBJ2-4
v_gene: TRBV9

CDR3aa: CASSLTGTGPFNEQFF
CDR3nt: TGTGCCAGCAGTTTAACCGGGACAGGACCGTTCAATGAGCAGTTCTTC
abundance: once
d_gene: TRBD1
j_gene: TRBJ2-1
v_gene: TRBV27

CDR3aa: CASSLSGQGYTEAFF
CDR3nt: TGTGCCAGCAGCCTGAGTGGACAGGGCTACACTGAAGCTTTCTTT
abundance: few
d_gene: TRBD1
j_gene: TRBJ1-1
v_gene: TRBV7-9

CDR3aa: CSVEGQYQETQYF
CDR3nt: TGCAGCGTTGAAGGGCAGTACCAAGAGACCCAGTACTTC
abundance: once
d_gene: NA
j_gene: TRBJ2-5
v_gene: TRBV29-1

CDR3aa: CAGSSSTGLGEQYF
CDR3nt: TGCGCCGGCAGCTCGTCGACAGGGTTAGGCGAGCAGTACTTC
abundance: NA
d_gene: TRBD1
j_gene: TRBJ2-7
v_gene: TRBV5-1

CDR3aa: CASRLGSSNTGELFF
CDR3nt: TGTGCCAGCAGACTCGGGTCTTCGAACACCGGGGAGCTGTTTTTT
abundance: NA
d_gene: NA
j_gene: TRBJ2-2
v_gene: TRBV6-5

CDR3aa: CASRLAGHTEAFF
CDR3nt: TGTGCCAGCAGGCTGGCGGGTCACACTGAAGCTTTCTTT
abundance: NA
d_gene: NA
j_gene: TRBJ1-1
v_gene: TRBV7-3